The 15 T cell receptor beta chains listed next were all sequenced from one sample in a study of CD8 T cells in ankylosing spondylitis. Points from the study as a whole: Ankylosing spondylitis blood appeared to carry a characteristic TCR beta motif of several highly homologous variants.

Their specific antigens are unknown. MiXCR was run by TCRdb on the 5' RACE reads, yielding one entry per CDR3 protein. The top ten clones hold around 19% of a sample with some 700,000 distinct CDR3 sequences, under 20% of them seen once. The specimen sequenced was blood, either unsorted or a sorted T cell fraction (not recorded which). Receptors were obtained from a male donor with ankylosing spondylitis.

This clonotype was counted a few times. This CDR3 is CATSAAGAETQYF. DNA for the CDR3: TGTGCCACCAGTGCTGCGGGGGCGGAGACCCAGTACTTC. This chain joins TRBV24-1 and TRBJ2-5; D possibly corresponds to TRBD2 (7 bases). Trimming left V 5 bases short and J 5 bases short, with 11 bases between. CDR1 is KGHDR, CDR2 SFDVKD, per germline. This CDR3 has 13 amino acids.

This clonotype turned up a few times. The rearrangement links TRBV20-1 to TRBJ2-3, with D possibly TRBD2 on 5 matching bases. The V and J ends lost 0 bases and 0 bases respectively, with 7 bases between them. CDR3 length: 14 amino acids. Germline V CDR1 and CDR2: DFQATT, SNEGSKA (reference sequence). The chain's CDR3 is CSARETGSTDTQYF. In DNA form, the CDR3 reads TGCAGTGCTAGAGAAACGGGAAGCACAGATACGCAGTATTTT.

V gene TRBV12-3 or TRBV12-4 combines with J gene TRBJ1-2; TRBD1 is a possible D gene (6 bases). This CDR3 region has 14 residues. The V gene lost 5 bases and the J gene lost 3 bases, with 13 bases spanning the gap. For the CDR3, the DNA is TGTGCCAGCAGTAGACAGGTGACGGACTATGGCTACACCTTC. It specifies CASSRQVTDYGYTF.

Only a few counts were recorded for this clonotype. The chain is built from TRBV20-1 and TRBJ2-5; D not certain. Trimming took 3 bases from V and 4 from J, leaving 9 bases between them. The CDR3 is 12 amino acids. CDR1 and CDR2 from the germline V gene are DFQATT and SNEGSKA (reference sequence). The CDR3 coding sequence is TGCAGTGCTAGCGACCTTGGAGAGACCCAGTACTTC. Its translation is CSASDLGETQYF.

This clonotype was counted between two and nine times. The chain couples TRBV7-9 to TRBJ2-1, with 10 bases fitting TRBD2. This CDR3 contains 14 residues. With V trimmed by 6 bases and J by 5 bases, 4 bases remained unmatched. Per the germline V gene, CDR1 is SEHNR and CDR2 is FQNEAQ (reference sequence). For the CDR3, the DNA is TGTGCCAGCAGACTACTAGCGGGAAACAATGAGCAGTTCTTC. Translated, it gives CASRLLAGNNEQFF.

This clonotype was observed many times. V and J are TRBV12-3 or TRBV12-4 and TRBJ2-3, with D possibly matching TRBD2 (6 bases). V lost 6 bases and J 5 bases, leaving 21 bases between the germline ends. CDR3 length: 16 amino acids. CDR3 sequence (DNA): TGTGCCAGCAGCCATGGCGGGGCGACCGGGAAAGATACGCAGTATTTT. Translating it yields CASSHGGATGKDTQYF.

This chain links TRBV20-1 with TRBJ2-2; D remains unclear. The V end was cut by 0 bases, the J end by 5 bases, with 13 bases between. Germline V CDR1 and CDR2: DFQATT, SNEGSKA (reference sequence). The CDR3 length is 15 residues. The CDR3 region has the DNA TGCAGTGCTAGAGATGAGGTGTCGAGGACCGGGGAGCTGTTTTTT. Its protein product is CSARDEVSRTGELFF.

This chain connects TRBV6-2 or TRBV6-3 to TRBJ1-5, with D hard to call. This CDR3 spans 13 amino acids. Germline loops: CDR1 MNHEY, CDR2 SVGEGT. V was trimmed by 1 base and J by 5 bases, leaving 6 bases between them. CDR3 residues: CASSYWRDQPQHF. The CDR3 nucleotides are TGTGCCAGCAGTTACTGGAGAGATCAGCCCCAGCATTTT.

The chain has TRBV5-1 and TRBJ2-7; D might be TRBD1 or TRBD2, each matching 5 bases. Germline V gene data show CDR1 as SGHRS and CDR2 as YFSETQ. CDR3 length: 15 residues. V was cut by 9 bases and J by 0 bases, with 19 bases left in between. CDR3: CATSLFGDPSYEQYF. The CDR3 coding sequence is TGCGCCACCTCGCTGTTCGGGGACCCCTCCTACGAGCAGTACTTC.

The CDR3 loop is CASSLSRRGSQPQHF. In DNA form, the CDR3 reads TGTGCCAGCAGTTTATCCCGACGAGGAAGTCAGCCCCAGCATTTT. This chain connects TRBV28 to TRBJ1-5; D not certain. The CDR3 spans 15 residues. V lost 1 base and J 6 bases, leaving 13 bases between the germline ends. Germline CDR1 MDHEN, CDR2 SYDVKM.

This sequence joins TRBV5-5 and TRBJ1-2; D is unclear. Germline assignment: CDR1 SGHKS and CDR2 YYEKEE (reference sequence). The CDR3 spans 13 residues. Trimming removed 4 bases from V and 6 bases from J, with 13 bases in between. In DNA form, the CDR3 reads TGTGCCAGCAGCCGTGATGGTACAGATGGCTACACCTTC. Residues: CASSRDGTDGYTF.

This clonotype showed up just a few times. The rearrangement uses TRBV15 and TRBJ2-3, with TRBD2 identical over 7 bases. Germline-derived CDR1 and CDR2 are LNHNV and YYDKDF (reference sequence). With 0 bases clipped from V and 1 base from J, the junction kept 7 bases outside the gene matches. The CDR3 is 17 residues long. This CDR3 reads CATSRDPGSGGTDTQYF. In DNA, the CDR3 is TGTGCCACCAGCAGAGACCCAGGGAGCGGGGGCACAGATACGCAGTATTTT.

This clonotype was counted a few times. V usage is TRBV11-1 and J usage is TRBJ2-7; TRBD1 aligns across 11 bases. This CDR3 has 19 amino acids. Germline V gives CDR1 SGHAT, CDR2 FQDESV (reference sequence). The junction had 16 bases not matched to a gene; V was cut back by 1 base and J by 5 bases. The CDR3 spells CASSLGLGIGTGGSHEQYF. CDR3 bases: TGTGCCAGCAGCTTAGGTTTAGGGATCGGGACAGGGGGTTCGCACGAGCAGTACTTC. The full variable domain, in which reference TRBV11-1 and TRBJ2-7 provide the parts outside the CDR3, is EAEVAQSPRYKITEKSQAVAFWCDPISGHATLYWYRQILGQGPELLVQFQDESVVDDSQLPKDRFSAERLKGVDSTLKIQPAELGDSAMYLCASSLGLGIGTGGSHEQYFGPGTRLTVT.

This sequence joins TRBV6-2 or TRBV6-3 and TRBJ2-1; D remains unclear. The CDR3 loop spans 13 amino acids. V was trimmed by 5 bases and J by 9 bases, leaving 14 bases between them. Germline V gives CDR1 MNHEY, CDR2 SVGEGT. CDR3: CASSPTIVAEQFF. In nucleotides, the CDR3 is TGTGCCAGCAGTCCCACTATAGTCGCTGAGCAGTTCTTC.

In this sample, this clonotype turned up a few times. The chain is built from TRBV4-1 and TRBJ1-1, with 7 bases matching TRBD1. The CDR3 is 13 residues long. Germline-derived CDR1 and CDR2 are MGHRA and YSYEKL. V was pared by 7 bases and J by 7 bases, with 9 bases of the junction left unmatched. The CDR3 protein is CASTVQGGDEAFF. Here the CDR3 DNA reads TGCGCCAGCACTGTCCAGGGGGGAGATGAAGCTTTCTTT.